The clone carrying this T cell receptor beta chain was counted at least ten times. Its specificity is unknown. For the diagnoses, clinical symptoms, serum thyroxine and TRAb, thyroid ultrasound and orbital computed tomography were used. PBMCs were derived from about 10 ml fresh peripheral blood. Using RNA transcripts as the source, TCR beta CDR3 regions were amplified. First-round RT-PCR targeting the TCR CDR3 was performed with the HTBI primer set. TCRdb passed the multiplex PCR reads through MiXCR, listing each CDR3 protein once. The sample lists 300,000 or so distinct CDR3 sequences, about a sixth occurring once. The data belong to a study of T cells in Graves' hyperthyroidism and ophthalmopathy. Study-wide results and caveats: The blood repertoire included most of the expanded thyroid clonotypes above 0.001. The model foresaw ophthalmopathy a median approximately 6.1 months prior to onset.

Germline V lookup: CDR1 DFQATT, CDR2 SNEGSKA (reference sequence). The CDR3 has 17 amino acids. The V and J ends lost 6 bases and 3 bases, in that order; junction bases with no gene match: 14. The sequenced sample was blood. The clonotype comes from a woman between 55 and 75 years old with Graves' ophthalmopathy. This chain joins TRBV20-1 and TRBJ2-4; TRBD2 matches 10 bases. The CDR3 DNA sequence: TGCAGTGCGCCGGGCGCTAGCGGGAGTTCGGGCAAAAACATTCAGTACTTC. Translation: CSAPGASGSSGKNIQYF.